This passage covers 18 T cell receptor beta chains from one sample sequenced in a study of response to subunit inactivated influenza vaccine. Via MiXCR, TCRdb re-called the RT-PCR reads, giving one row per CDR3 protein. This table holds about 180,000 distinct CDR3 sequences, approximately 8.7% found once. Sequencing used non-naive T cells sorted from PBMCs, obtained on the day of vaccination. These TCRs come from a man aged 45-60 years who received an inactivated influenza vaccine.

This clonotype was found many times. The chain combines TRBV29-1 with TRBJ2-1; D is unclear. Trimming removed 6 bases from V and 7 bases from J, with 13 bases in between. This CDR3 is built from 12 residues. Germline lookup yields CDR1 SQVTM and CDR2 ANQGSEA. The CDR3 reads CSVPAPTNEQFF. As DNA, the CDR3 is TGCAGCGTCCCCGCCCCCACAAATGAGCAGTTCTTC.

This clonotype was picked up many times. The J gene is TRBJ2-6, the V gene TRBV5-1, with no clear D. V shed 4 bases and J shed 0 bases, with 17 bases lying between them. The CDR3 is 18 amino acids. Germline lookup yields CDR1 SGHRS and CDR2 YFSETQ. In DNA form, the CDR3 reads TGCGCCAGCAGCGGTGCAGTCGGTATCCTCTCTGGGGCCAACGTCCTGACTTTC. Its translation: CASSGAVGILSGANVLTF.

This clonotype has at least ten counts. V gene TRBV6-2 or TRBV6-3 combines with J gene TRBJ1-2; D remains unclear. CDR1 and CDR2 (germline): MNHEY, SVGEGT. V was pared by 4 bases and J by 3 bases, with 9 bases between. The CDR3 is made up of 13 amino acids. CDR3: CASSSRPYYGYTF. The CDR3 nucleotides are TGTGCCAGCAGTTCAAGGCCCTACTATGGCTACACCTTC.

This clonotype turned up a few times. The chain employs TRBV11-2 and TRBJ2-7; D is possibly TRBD1 or TRBD2 (5 bases each). Germline-derived CDR1 and CDR2 are SGHAT and FQNNGV. V lost 1 base to trimming and J lost 6 bases, with 16 bases between them. This CDR3 spans 15 amino acids. CDR3 in amino acids: CASSLGPGMSGEQYF. As DNA, the CDR3 is TGTGCCAGCAGCTTAGGTCCAGGGATGAGCGGCGAGCAGTACTTC.

This clonotype was observed at least ten times. This chain connects TRBV7-9 to TRBJ1-1; 7 bases align to TRBD1. J was trimmed by 2 bases and V by 1 base; bases with no gene match: 10. The CDR3 is 17 amino acids. Germline CDR1 is SEHNR and CDR2 is FQNEAQ (reference sequence). CDR3 in DNA: TGTGCCAGCAGCTTAGATTTAGGGGGCAGGGGTAACACTGAAGCTTTCTTT. It encodes CASSLDLGGRGNTEAFF.

This clonotype came up a few times. The genes are TRBV5-1 and TRBJ2-5; D tentatively reads TRBD1 or TRBD2 (5 bases each). This CDR3 contains 16 residues. V was shortened by 1 base and J by 1 base, with 14 bases between the two germline ends. Germline CDR1 is SGHRS and CDR2 is YFSETQ. CDR3 sequence reads: CASSLIPQGAQETQYF. For the CDR3, the DNA is TGCGCCAGCAGCTTGATCCCCCAGGGAGCCCAAGAGACCCAGTACTTC.

The genes are TRBV6-1 and TRBJ1-1; TRBD1 matches at 8 bases. Per the germline V gene, CDR1 is MNHNS and CDR2 is SASEGT. J gave up 5 bases and V 6 bases, and 8 bases lay outside the gene matches. The CDR3 is made up of 14 amino acids. Written as DNA, the CDR3 is TGTGCCAGCAGGCAGGGGGCGAAGGGGACTGAAGCTTTCTTT. Its translation is CASRQGAKGTEAFF.

This clonotype came up a few times. The chain links TRBV5-1 to TRBJ2-7; TRBD1 might be the D (5 bases). The CDR3 is made up of 16 amino acids. V was trimmed by 4 bases and J by 1 base, leaving 18 bases between them. Germline lookup yields CDR1 SGHRS and CDR2 YFSETQ. The CDR3: CASSPNQGLHSYEQYF. The CDR3 nucleotides are TGCGCCAGCAGCCCAAATCAGGGCCTCCATTCCTACGAGCAGTACTTC.

This clonotype was observed at least ten times. The chain employs TRBV12-3 or TRBV12-4 and TRBJ1-4; D remains ambiguous. The CDR3 is 13 residues long. V lost 3 bases to trimming and J lost 5 bases, with 7 bases between them. CDR3 DNA: TGTGCCAGCAGTTTTTCGGTCAATGAAAAACTGTTTTTT. Its protein product is CASSFSVNEKLFF.

The table lists this clonotype with many counts. This sequence joins TRBV7-2 and TRBJ1-6; D remains unclear. The germline V gene has CDR1 SGHTA and CDR2 FQGNSA. CDR3 size: 13 residues. V lost 3 bases and J lost 7, with 7 bases in between. Here the CDR3 reads CASSLSSNSPLHF. CDR3 DNA sequence: TGTGCCAGCAGCTTGTCCAGCAATTCACCCCTCCACTTT.

The table lists this clonotype with many counts. The chain uses TRBV3-1 and TRBJ1-1; no clear D. V dropped 0 bases and J dropped 6 bases, with 11 bases sitting between them. CDR1 is LGHDT, CDR2 YNNKEL, per germline (reference sequence). This CDR3 region has 14 residues. Here the CDR3 reads CASSQEGGNSEAFF. CDR3 nucleotides: TGTGCCAGCAGCCAAGAGGGCGGCAACTCTGAAGCTTTCTTT.

This clonotype was detected only a few times. This chain uses TRBV3-1 with TRBJ2-1, with a weak D call TRBD2 (6 bases). CDR1 is LGHDT, CDR2 YNNKEL, per germline (reference sequence). The V gene lost 4 bases and the J gene lost 1 base, with 14 bases spanning the gap. The CDR3 is 16 residues long. CDR3 sequence reads: CASSPRSGGSYNEQFF. CDR3 bases: TGTGCCAGCAGCCCTCGGTCCGGGGGATCCTACAATGAGCAGTTCTTC.

This clonotype was seen a handful of times. The chain has TRBV29-1 and TRBJ1-2; 10 bases are a match to TRBD1. Germline loops: CDR1 SQVTM, CDR2 ANQGSEA. Trimming removed 0 bases from V and 6 bases from J; junction bases left unmatched: 7. The CDR3 extends over 15 amino acids. In nucleotides, the CDR3 is TGCAGCGTTGAAGATTGGGACAGGGGTTATGATGGCTACACCTTC. It codes for CSVEDWDRGYDGYTF.

The table lists this clonotype with many counts. The CDR3 nucleotides read TGTGCCAGCAGTGAAATGGCGGAAGCCTACAATGAGCAGTTCTTC. Translated, it gives CASSEMAEAYNEQFF. The rearrangement links TRBV2 to TRBJ2-1; no firm D call. Trimming shortened V by 2 bases and J by 2 bases, and 10 bases separated the two germline ends. The CDR3 totals 15 residues. Looked up from germline, CDR1 is SNHLY and CDR2 is FYNNEI.

Many counts were recorded for this clonotype. The chain has TRBV12-3 or TRBV12-4 and TRBJ1-2, with TRBD1 identical over 7 bases. V shed 6 bases and J 5 bases; nucleotides not matched to a gene: 9. The CDR3 length is 14 residues. CDR3 loop: CASRSTGTEYGYTF. As DNA, the CDR3 is TGTGCCAGCAGAAGCACCGGGACAGAGTATGGCTACACCTTC.

There are many counts of this clonotype. This chain links TRBV29-1 with TRBJ2-3, with TRBD2 identical over 10 bases. The CDR3 sequence is 17 residues long. Unmatched junction bases numbered 9, after V lost 0 bases and J lost 3 bases. Germline V gene sequence: CDR1 SQVTM, CDR2 ANQGSEA. In nucleotides, the CDR3 is TGCAGCGTTGAAGATGTTGAGCGGGGGGGCCGTACAGATACGCAGTATTTT. The encoded protein is CSVEDVERGGRTDTQYF.

The chain carries TRBV20-1 and TRBJ2-5, with D perhaps matching TRBD2 (5 bases). The germline CDR1 and CDR2 sequences are DFQATT and SNEGSKA (reference sequence). Trimming stripped 6 bases from V and 4 bases from J, with 12 bases between. The CDR3 contains 12 residues. The CDR3, as DNA: TGCAGTGCCCTTCCAGGAGGAGAGACCCAGTACTTC. Its protein is CSALPGGETQYF.

The sample holds a few counts of this clonotype. At one of its ends the junction is not consistent with the germline gene, which may arise from a read error. This sequence joins TRBV12-3 or TRBV12-4 and TRBJ2-5; 10 nucleotides match TRBD2. The CDR3 is made up of 15 amino acids. The CDR3 DNA reads as TGTGCCAGCAGTCTAGCGGGAGCAGGACAAGAGACCCAGTACTTC. Amino acid sequence: CASSLAGAGQETQYF.